One sample yielded the 5 T cell receptor beta chains listed below, sequenced in a study of control samples from healthy donors and cancer patients. Here immunoSEQ multiplex PCR was the method, and the copy in TCRdb shows in-frame clones only, minus some. The table shows about 85,000 clones, with less than 90% occurring only once. The source material was blood. Receptor source: a woman aged 55-70 years in good health.

This clone is a singleton in its sample. The chain employs TRBV13 and TRBJ1-1; D ambiguous. Germline V gene data show CDR1 as PRHDT and CDR2 as FYEKMQ (reference sequence). The V end was cut by 5 bases, the J end by 6 bases, with 10 bases between. The CDR3 totals 12 residues. The CDR3 sequence: CASSDLGAEAFF. CDR3 nucleotide sequence: TGTGCCAGCAGCGACCTGGGCGCTGAAGCTTTCTTT.

The chain is built from TRBV18 and TRBJ2-1; TRBD1 might be the D (5 bases). CDR1 is KGHSH and CDR2 is LQKENI in the germline V gene. Deletions cut 2 bases from V and 9 bases from J, with 8 bases between. CDR3 length: 12 amino acids. The CDR3 DNA reads TGTGCCAGCTCACCAAAGGGGCTTGAGCAGTTCTTC. Translated, it gives CASSPKGLEQFF.

This clone came up a few times. The chain couples TRBV7-2 to TRBJ1-2; D unclear. This CDR3 spans 15 amino acids. Germline-derived CDR1 and CDR2 are SGHTA and FQGNSA. Between the trimmed V and J ends, which lost 1 base and 3 bases, there was a span of 12 bases. CDR3 in DNA: TGTGCCAGCAGCTTAGTTGCAAGGATAGACTATGGCTACACCTTC. As protein: CASSLVARIDYGYTF.

The gene calls are TRBV6-2 or TRBV6-3 and TRBJ2-4, with 7 bases matching TRBD2. The CDR3 covers 16 residues. From germline, CDR1 is MNHEY and CDR2 SVGEGT. V lost 5 bases, J lost 9 bases, and 16 bases stayed unmatched. Written as DNA, the CDR3 is TGTGCCAGCAGTCCCCATAGAGCGGGAATGGGCGCCATTCAGTACTTC. Its protein is CASSPHRAGMGAIQYF.

This clone has a single count. This CDR3 is CASSLVGGTGEGFGQPQHF. DNA of the CDR3: TGTGCCAGCAGCTTAGTGGGGGGGACAGGAGAAGGGTTTGGCCAGCCCCAGCATTTT. The genes are TRBV7-2 and TRBJ1-5, with TRBD1 identical over 8 bases. The CDR3 totals 19 residues. CDR1 is SGHTA, CDR2 FQGNSA, per germline. Losses at the gene ends were 1 base for V and 7 bases for J; bases not matched to a gene: 18.